A selection of T cell receptor beta chains follows, all from one sample in a study of blood T cell repertoires in COVID-19. Some clones are missing from TCRdb's copy, which holds only in-frame ones; the method was immunoSEQ multiplex PCR. The table has some 260,000 clones, 70% to 85% seen once. The sample comprised peripheral blood. Receptor source: a man aged 80 or over with acute or convalescent COVID-19. CDR3s include the opening cysteine and the closing phenylalanine or tryptophan. Each record gives: D gene, V gene, J gene, clone size, CDR3 DNA, CDR3 protein. The D gene is left open where the match is weak. The size of a clone is reported for some rows only, either as once, few or many, or as a class for expanded clones.

.	TRBV27	TRBJ1-4	.	TGTGCCAGCAGTTTAAACGGGGGAATTAATGAAAAACTGTTTTTT	CASSLNGGINEKLFF
TRBD1	TRBV18	TRBJ1-1	few	TGTGCCAGCTCACCGTTAGGGGGCCCTAACACTGAAGCTTTCTTT	CASSPLGGPNTEAFF
TRBD1	TRBV3-1/TRBV3-2	TRBJ1-2	.	TGTGCCAGCGGACATACAGGGGGCGCGGGCTATGGCTACACCTTC	CASGHTGGAGYGYTF
TRBD2	TRBV3-1/TRBV3-2	TRBJ2-7	once	TGTGCCAGCAGCCCCCCTAGCGGGAGGGCCAACGAGCAGTACTTC	CASSPPSGRANEQYF
TRBD2	TRBV9	TRBJ2-1	.	TGTGCCAGCAGCTCCTCGGTAGGCGGGGGGATCAATGAGCAGTTCTTC	CASSSSVGGGINEQFF
.	TRBV28	TRBJ1-6	once	TGTGCCAGCAGTAGACAGGAGTATAATTCACCCCTCCACTTT	CASSRQEYNSPLHF
.	TRBV18	TRBJ2-7	.	TGTGCCAGCTCACCACCGGGCCCTGAGGGCTACGAGCAGTACTTC	CASSPPGPEGYEQYF
TRBD2	TRBV5-1	TRBJ2-7	.	TGCGCCAGCAGCCTGCATCCTAGCGGGGCTAAGAGCTCCTACGAGCAGTACTTC	CASSLHPSGAKSSYEQYF
.	TRBV24-1	TRBJ1-3	few	TGTGCCACCAGTGATTCCAGGGCTGGAAACACCATATATTTT	CATSDSRAGNTIYF
.	TRBV6-6	TRBJ2-1	.	TGTGCCAGCAGTTACCGCGGGAAGATTGAGCAGTTCTTC	CASSYRGKIEQFF
TRBD1	TRBV3-1/TRBV3-2	TRBJ1-1	.	TGTGCCAGCAGCCAAAGGGACAGAAAACCGACTGAAGCTTTCTTT	CASSQRDRKPTEAFF
TRBD1	TRBV19	TRBJ1-1	.	TGTGCCAGTAGTCCCCTGACCGGGACAGGGGCCACTGAAGCTTTCTTT	CASSPLTGTGATEAFF
TRBD1	TRBV7-2	TRBJ1-6	.	TGTGCCAGCAGCCGAGACAGGGGAGAACCCCTCCACTTT	CASSRDRGEPLHF
TRBD1	TRBV6-5	TRBJ2-3	.	TGTGCCAGCAGTTACCACAGGGGCTCCCCAGGAGATACGCAGTATTTT	CASSYHRGSPGDTQYF
.	TRBV5-1	TRBJ2-5	.	TGCGCCAGCAGCTTGAATAGGGGGGAGACCCAGTACTTC	CASSLNRGETQYF
TRBD2	TRBV5-1	TRBJ2-4	.	TGCGCCAGCAGCTCTGGACTAGCGGGGGGCGTAGCCAAAAACATTCAGTACTTC	CASSSGLAGGVAKNIQYF
TRBD1	TRBV10-3	TRBJ2-1	.	TGTGCCATCAGTGAGCCCCAGGGGGCTAACAATGAGCAGTTCTTC	CAISEPQGANNEQFF
.	TRBV11-2	TRBJ1-1	.	TGTGCCAGCAGCTTAGATGCGGGCGTACTTGAAGCTTTCTTT	CASSLDAGVLEAFF
.	TRBV27	TRBJ1-2	.	TGTGCCAGCAGTTTCGGGCATCTCCCGGAGGCTAACTATGGCTACACCTTC	CASSFGHLPEANYGYTF
.	TRBV6-5	TRBJ2-3	.	TGTGCCAGCAGTTACTCGAGCAGGACTAGCACAGATACGCAGTATTTT	CASSYSSRTSTDTQYF
.	TRBV9	TRBJ2-3	many	TGTGCCAGCAGCGGAAGGGAGCGCACAGATACGCAGTATTTT	CASSGRERTDTQYF
TRBD1	TRBV25-1	TRBJ1-3	few	TGTGCCAGCACCGATACCCGGACAGGGGGAAACACCATATATTTT	CASTDTRTGGNTIYF
.	TRBV24-1	TRBJ2-3	.	TGTGCCACCAGTGATGGGACTCGGGGAGCGGTAGATACGCAGTATTTT	CATSDGTRGAVDTQYF
.	TRBV2	TRBJ1-1	once	TGTGCCAGCAGTGGGAGGGGTGACCGAGTGAACACTGAAGCTTTCTTT	CASSGRGDRVNTEAFF
TRBD1	TRBV7-9	TRBJ1-5	.	TGTGCCAGCAGCTTAGCGCGAGGGGGCTTCAATCAGCCCCAGCATTTT	CASSLARGGFNQPQHF
TRBD1	TRBV15	TRBJ2-7	.	TGTGCCACCGGCAGAGTTGGGACAGGGGCCTACGAGCAGTACTTC	CATGRVGTGAYEQYF
.	TRBV12-3/TRBV12-4	TRBJ1-2	.	TGTGCCAGCAGTTTCAGGGGTAACTATGGCTACACCTTC	CASSFRGNYGYTF
.	TRBV28	TRBJ1-6	.	TGTGCCAGCCATCCGGGGGGTACTAAGAATTCACCCCTCCACTTT	CASHPGGTKNSPLHF
.	TRBV5-1	TRBJ1-5	few	TGCGCCAGCAGCTTGGCTCCTCGGGAGCCCCAGCATTTT	CASSLAPREPQHF
TRBD1	TRBV27	TRBJ1-5	.	TGTGCCAGCAGTCCCTGGGGGGACAGGGGTCAGCCCCAGCATTTT	CASSPWGDRGQPQHF
TRBD1	TRBV5-1	TRBJ2-7	.	TGCGCCAGCACCGGACAGGGTCTGGCCAACTACGAGCAGTACTTC	CASTGQGLANYEQYF
TRBD1	TRBV28	TRBJ1-5	once	TGTGCCAGCAGTTTAGCCTCCTCCAGGGGGTGGGGTCAGCCCCAGCATTTT	CASSLASSRGWGQPQHF
.	TRBV24-1	TRBJ2-1	.	TGTGCCACCAGTGATTTGTGGACATCCTACAATGAGCAGTTCTTC	CATSDLWTSYNEQFF
.	TRBV4-2	TRBJ2-1	.	TGTGCCAGCAGCCAAGTCGAAATTTCGAGCTCCTACAATGAGCAGTTCTTC	CASSQVEISSSYNEQFF
.	TRBV29-1	TRBJ1-2	.	TGCAGCGTTCTGCACAGCTATGGCTACACCTTC	CSVLHSYGYTF
.	TRBV5-1	TRBJ2-5	.	TGCGCCAGCAGCTTGGGCGGCCAAGAGACCCAGTACTTC	CASSLGGQETQYF
TRBD2	TRBV3-1/TRBV3-2	TRBJ2-1	.	TGTGCCAGCAGGGGTGGGACTAGCGGGAGGCCCTACAATGAGCAGTTCTTC	CASRGGTSGRPYNEQFF
TRBD1	TRBV6-6	TRBJ1-2	.	TGTGCCAGCAGTGGACAGGGGGCGCGGGGCTACACCTTC	CASSGQGARGYTF
TRBD1	TRBV3-1/TRBV3-2	TRBJ2-5	.	TGTGCCAGCAGCCATAGACAGGGGAAGACCCAGTACTTC	CASSHRQGKTQYF
.	TRBV6-5	TRBJ1-2	few	TGTGCCAGCTCCAGCCCCACAGGGAGCTATGGCTACACCTTC	CASSSPTGSYGYTF
.	TRBV24-1	TRBJ2-1	.	TGTGCCACCAGGGGTCCCGGGGGGCAGTCCTACAATGAGCAGTTCTTC	CATRGPGGQSYNEQFF
.	TRBV7-9	TRBJ2-7	.	TGTGCCAGCAGCTTAGAATTGGCGGCCTGGAAGCAGTACTTC	CASSLELAAWKQYF
TRBD1	TRBV7-8	TRBJ2-5	.	TGTGCCAGCAGCCCCCGGACAGGGGGAGAGACCCAGTACTTC	CASSPRTGGETQYF
TRBD1	TRBV9	TRBJ1-3	.	TGTGCCAGCAGGGGACGGACAGGAGACTTAAACACCATATATTTT	CASRGRTGDLNTIYF
TRBD1	TRBV3-1/TRBV3-2	TRBJ2-7	.	TGTGCCAGCAGCCCAGGGGGACAGGGCGAACAGTACTTC	CASSPGGQGEQYF
TRBD2	TRBV6-5	TRBJ2-7	.	TGTGCCAGCCCGTCGGGACGGGAGGAACACGAGCAGTACTTC	CASPSGREEHEQYF
.	TRBV2	TRBJ2-2	.	TGTGCCAGCAGACCCGGGACAATGAACACCGGGGAGCTGTTTTTT	CASRPGTMNTGELFF
TRBD1	TRBV29-1	TRBJ2-2	once	TGCAGCGTGGGGACCACAGGGGGCTCCGGGGAGCTGTTTTTT	CSVGTTGGSGELFF
.	TRBV7-9	TRBJ1-6	.	TGTGCCAGCAGCCCCGACATTCCTTCACCCCTCCACTTT	CASSPDIPSPLHF
TRBD1	TRBV12-5	TRBJ1-4	.	TGTGCTAGTGGTTGGGTTGGACAGGGCCCTGGAGAAAAACTGTTTTTT	CASGWVGQGPGEKLFF
.	TRBV5-1	TRBJ2-3	once	TGCGCCAGCAGCTATTTAGGGGTTACGGGCACAGATACGCAGTATTTT	CASSYLGVTGTDTQYF